Listed below are T cell receptor beta chains from one sample, sequenced in a study of human T cells and chemical hapten exposure. TCRdb passed the RACE reads through MiXCR, listing each CDR3 protein once. The profile shows under 450,000 distinct CDR3 sequences, roughly 6.3% of them singletons. Here the sequenced sample was whole blood, taken in connection with sensitization to the hapten diphenylcyclopropenone (DPC). These receptors all stem from a woman in her late teens or twenties with alopecia areata. Some clones in this sample may be carry-over from other donors' samples. CDR3s include the opening cysteine and the closing phenylalanine or tryptophan. Fields, in order: D gene, clone size, V gene, J gene, CDR3 DNA, CDR3 protein. D genes are given only for firm matches. For some rows the clone size is stated as once, few or many, or as a class when expanded; others skip it.

>.|few|TRBV27|TRBJ2-2
TGTGCCAGCAGTTTCATCGGACCCGCCGGGGAGCTGTTTTTT
CASSFIGPAGELFF
>.|few|TRBV3-1|TRBJ2-3
TGTGCCAGCAGCCAAGGGCGGATCACAGATACGCAGTATTTT
CASSQGRITDTQYF
>.|few|TRBV7-2|TRBJ2-1
TGTGCCAGCAGGCAGGGTAATGAGCAGTTCTTC
CASRQGNEQFF
>.|.|TRBV3-1|TRBJ2-3
TGTGCCAGCAGCCAAGATTACGGGCCCGTCACAGATACGCAGTATTTT
CASSQDYGPVTDTQYF
>TRBD1|.|TRBV5-1|TRBJ2-7
TGCGCCAGCAGTCAACAGGGGCTTAACTCCTACGAGCAGTACTTC
CASSQQGLNSYEQYF
>.|.|TRBV18|TRBJ2-1
TGTGCCAGCTCACTGCTCTCGGGGCAGAGCAATGAGCAGTTCTTC
CASSLLSGQSNEQFF
>TRBD1|few|TRBV3-1|TRBJ2-7
TGTGCCAGCAGCCAATTGGACAGGGGGTACGAGCAGTACTTC
CASSQLDRGYEQYF
>.|many|TRBV7-2|TRBJ1-1
TGTGCCAGCAGCTTAATCGATCCGCGACACAAGAACACTGAAGCTTTCTTT
CASSLIDPRHKNTEAFF
>.|few|TRBV9|TRBJ2-3
TGTGCCAGCAGCGTAGCTACCAGGGCGCCGGGAGATACGCAGTATTTT
CASSVATRAPGDTQYF
>.|.|TRBV14|TRBJ2-1
TGTGCCAGCAGCCAGGCAGGGCGCACCTACAATGAGCAGTTCTTC
CASSQAGRTYNEQFF
>.|.|TRBV18|TRBJ1-5
TGTGCCAGCTCACCCGTTCCGCTGGGTCAGCCCCAGCATTTT
CASSPVPLGQPQHF
>.|.|TRBV6-5|TRBJ1-6
TGTGCCAGCAGCCCCTTAAGAGGGTCCGATTCACCCCTCCACTTT
CASSPLRGSDSPLHF
>TRBD2|.|TRBV5-1|TRBJ2-7
TGCGCCAGCAGGCCCGCACTAGCGGGATTCTACGAGCAGTACTTC
CASRPALAGFYEQYF
>TRBD2|few|TRBV27|TRBJ2-3
TGTGCCAGCAGTTTGCGGGGGGCGGTTGGAGATACGCAGTATTTT
CASSLRGAVGDTQYF
>.|.|TRBV29-1|TRBJ2-7
TGCAGCGTTGGTCGGAGAGGGAGCTACGAGCAGTACTTC
CSVGRRGSYEQYF
>.|many|TRBV3-1|TRBJ2-3
TGTGCCAGCAGCCGGGGGGCAGATACGCAGTATTTT
CASSRGADTQYF
>TRBD1|few|TRBV7-8|TRBJ2-1
TGTGCCAGCAGCTTGGACAGGGGGGGACACAATGAGCAGTTCTTC
CASSLDRGGHNEQFF
>.|few|TRBV20-1|TRBJ2-5
TGCAGTGCCCTGAAGGAGACCCAGTACTTC
CSALKETQYF
>.|many|TRBV7-9|TRBJ1-2
TGTGCCAGCAGCTTAGGGCAGGAGCCTAACTATGGCTACACCTTC
CASSLGQEPNYGYTF
>.|.|TRBV27|TRBJ1-1
TGTGCCAGCAGTTTACGGGGGCCCCTCGAGAAGGCTTTCTTT
CASSLRGPLEKAFF
>.|.|TRBV20-1|TRBJ1-3
TGCAGTGCTGCGGGGACATTAGGAAACACCATATATTTT
CSAAGTLGNTIYF
>.|.|TRBV28|TRBJ1-6
TGTGCCAGCAGCTCCGCGGGACTTCACAATTCACCCCTCCACTTT
CASSSAGLHNSPLHF
>TRBD1|.|TRBV10-3|TRBJ1-6
TGTGCCATCAGTGAGGGGACAGGGAATTCACCCCTCCACTTT
CAISEGTGNSPLHF
>.|few|TRBV2|TRBJ2-5
TGTGCCAGCAGTGAAGCACCAGAGACCCAGTACTTC
CASSEAPETQYF
>.|many|TRBV6-2/TRBV6-3|TRBJ1-2
TGTGCCAGCAGTTTCACCGGGACAAGCTATGGCTACACCTTC
CASSFTGTSYGYTF
>.|many|TRBV5-5|TRBJ1-2
TGTGCCAGCAGCCGGGCTCCACAGGGAGACTATGGCTACACCTTC
CASSRAPQGDYGYTF
>.|few|TRBV5-1|TRBJ2-5
TGCGCCAGCAGCTTACGCGGGGAGACCCAGTACTTC
CASSLRGETQYF
>.|few|TRBV11-3|TRBJ2-1
TGTGCCAGCAGCTTAGATCAGACGAACAATGAGCAGTTCTTC
CASSLDQTNNEQFF
>.|.|TRBV6-6|TRBJ1-2
TGTGCCAGCAGTTATGGCAGGGCCCAGTATGGCTACACCTTC
CASSYGRAQYGYTF
>.|many|TRBV5-1|TRBJ1-4
TGCGCCAGCAGCTTGGAGCCAGCCAGAAGCGGGGAAAAACTGTTTTTT
CASSLEPARSGEKLFF
>.|.|TRBV5-6|TRBJ2-5
TGTGCCAGCAGCTTGCGGGGGCCCCTAAATGACCAGTACTTC
CASSLRGPLNDQYF
>.|.|TRBV10-3|TRBJ2-3
TGTGCCATCAGTGAGACCCTCGGATTGTCCGCAGATACGCAGTATTTT
CAISETLGLSADTQYF
>.|few|TRBV5-1|TRBJ2-3
TGCGCCAGCAGCTTGGCCGCAGGGTTCAGCACAGATACGCAGTATTTT
CASSLAAGFSTDTQYF
>.|many|TRBV20-1|TRBJ1-1
TGCAGTGCGGCCTCGACTGCAGAAGCTTTCTTT
CSAASTAEAFF
>TRBD1|many|TRBV6-1|TRBJ1-2
TGTGCCAGCAGTCGTCAGGGGGCGCGTGGCTACACCTTC
CASSRQGARGYTF
>TRBD1|.|TRBV29-1|TRBJ1-2
TGCAGCGTTCTGGGGCAGGGGGCGGACGGCTACACCTTC
CSVLGQGADGYTF
>.|few|TRBV6-2/TRBV6-3|TRBJ2-4
TGTGCCAGCAGCGAAACCGACAGCGCAAACATTCAGTACTTC
CASSETDSANIQYF
>TRBD1|many|TRBV13|TRBJ1-1
TGTGCCAGCAGCCCCCACAGGGGTACTGAAGCTTTCTTT
CASSPHRGTEAFF
>.|few|TRBV29-1|TRBJ2-5
TGCAGCGTTGAAGATGAGCCACAAGAGACCCAGTACTTC
CSVEDEPQETQYF
>.|.|TRBV29-1|TRBJ2-6
TGCAGCGTTGGGCAGGGGAGCTCTGGGGCCAACGTCCTGACTTTC
CSVGQGSSGANVLTF
>.|.|TRBV12-3/TRBV12-4|TRBJ2-1
TGTGCCAGCAGACTCCCCGGGACTCCACTCAATGAGCAGTTCTTC
CASRLPGTPLNEQFF